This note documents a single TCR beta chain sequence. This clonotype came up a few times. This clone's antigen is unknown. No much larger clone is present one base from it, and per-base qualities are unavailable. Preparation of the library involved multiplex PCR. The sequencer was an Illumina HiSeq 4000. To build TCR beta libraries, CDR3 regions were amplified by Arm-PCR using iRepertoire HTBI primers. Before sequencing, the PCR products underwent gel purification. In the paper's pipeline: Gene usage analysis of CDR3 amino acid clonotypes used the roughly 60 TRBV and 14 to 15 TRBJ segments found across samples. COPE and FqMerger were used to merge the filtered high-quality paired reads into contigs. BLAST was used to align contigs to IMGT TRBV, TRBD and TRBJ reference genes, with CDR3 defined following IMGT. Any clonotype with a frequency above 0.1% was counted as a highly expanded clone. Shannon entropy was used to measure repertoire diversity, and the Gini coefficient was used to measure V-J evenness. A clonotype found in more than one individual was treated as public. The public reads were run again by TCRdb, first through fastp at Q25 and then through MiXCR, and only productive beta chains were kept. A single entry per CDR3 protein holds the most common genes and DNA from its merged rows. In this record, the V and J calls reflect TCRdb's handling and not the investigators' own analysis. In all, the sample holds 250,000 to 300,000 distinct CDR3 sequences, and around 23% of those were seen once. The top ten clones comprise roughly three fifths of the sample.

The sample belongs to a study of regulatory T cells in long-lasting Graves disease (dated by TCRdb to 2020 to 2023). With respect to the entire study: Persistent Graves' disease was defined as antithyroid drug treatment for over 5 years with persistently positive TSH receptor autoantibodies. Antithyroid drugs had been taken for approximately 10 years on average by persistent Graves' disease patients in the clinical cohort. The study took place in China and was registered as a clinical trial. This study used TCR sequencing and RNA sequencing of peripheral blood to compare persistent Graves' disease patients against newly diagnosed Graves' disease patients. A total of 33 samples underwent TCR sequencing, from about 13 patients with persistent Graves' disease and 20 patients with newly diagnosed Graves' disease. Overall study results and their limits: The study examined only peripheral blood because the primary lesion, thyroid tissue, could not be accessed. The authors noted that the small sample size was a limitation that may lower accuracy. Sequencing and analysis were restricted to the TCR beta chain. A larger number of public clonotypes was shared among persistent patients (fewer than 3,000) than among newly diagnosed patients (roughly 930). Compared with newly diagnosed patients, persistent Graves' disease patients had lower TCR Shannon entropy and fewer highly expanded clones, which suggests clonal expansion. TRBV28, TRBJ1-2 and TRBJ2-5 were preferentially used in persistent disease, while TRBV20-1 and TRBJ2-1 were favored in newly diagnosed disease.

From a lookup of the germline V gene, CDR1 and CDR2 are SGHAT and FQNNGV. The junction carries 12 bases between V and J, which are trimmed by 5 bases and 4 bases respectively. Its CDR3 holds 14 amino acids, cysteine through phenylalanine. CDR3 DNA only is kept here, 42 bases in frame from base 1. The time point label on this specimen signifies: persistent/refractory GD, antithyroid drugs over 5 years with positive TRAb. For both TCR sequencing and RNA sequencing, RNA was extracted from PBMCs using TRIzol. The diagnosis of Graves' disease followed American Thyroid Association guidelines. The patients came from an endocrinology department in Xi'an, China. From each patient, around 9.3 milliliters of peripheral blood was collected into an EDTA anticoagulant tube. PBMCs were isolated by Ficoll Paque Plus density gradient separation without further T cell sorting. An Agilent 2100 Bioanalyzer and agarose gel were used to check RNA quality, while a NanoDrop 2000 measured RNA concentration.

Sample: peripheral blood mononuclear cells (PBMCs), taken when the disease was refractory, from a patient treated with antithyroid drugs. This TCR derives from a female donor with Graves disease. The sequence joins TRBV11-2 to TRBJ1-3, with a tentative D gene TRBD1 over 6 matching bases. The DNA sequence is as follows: TGTGCCAGCAGCGTACAGGGTTTAGGAAACACCATATATTTT. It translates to CASSVQGLGNTIYF.